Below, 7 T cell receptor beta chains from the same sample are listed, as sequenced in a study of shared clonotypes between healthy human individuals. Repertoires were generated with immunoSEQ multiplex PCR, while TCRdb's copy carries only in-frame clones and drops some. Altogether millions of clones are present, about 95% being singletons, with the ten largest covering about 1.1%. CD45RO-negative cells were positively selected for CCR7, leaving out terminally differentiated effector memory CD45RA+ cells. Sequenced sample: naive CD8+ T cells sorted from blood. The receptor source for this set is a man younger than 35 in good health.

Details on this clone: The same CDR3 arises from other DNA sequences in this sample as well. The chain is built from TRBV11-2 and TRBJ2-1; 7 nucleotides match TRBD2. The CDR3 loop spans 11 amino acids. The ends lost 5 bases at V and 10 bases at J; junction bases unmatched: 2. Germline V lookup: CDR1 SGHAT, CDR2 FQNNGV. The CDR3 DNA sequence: TGTGCCAGCAGCCTGGGAGGGGAGCAGTTCTTC. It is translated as CASSLGGEQFF.

The CDR3 sequence: CASSHDRGLANYGYTF. The CDR3 DNA reads TGTGCCAGCAGTCATGACAGGGGATTAGCTAACTATGGCTACACCTTC. The gene calls are TRBV9 and TRBJ1-2; 8 nucleotides agree with TRBD1. Unmatched junction bases numbered 9, after V lost 5 bases and J lost 0 bases. The V gene's germline CDR1 is SGDLS and CDR2 YYNGEE. The CDR3 spans 16 residues.

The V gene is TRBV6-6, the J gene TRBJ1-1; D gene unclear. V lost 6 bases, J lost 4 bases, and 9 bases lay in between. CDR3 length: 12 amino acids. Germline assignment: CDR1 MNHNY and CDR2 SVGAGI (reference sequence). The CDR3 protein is CASSPMGTEAFF. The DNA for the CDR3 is TGTGCCAGCAGCCCTATGGGCACTGAAGCTTTCTTT.

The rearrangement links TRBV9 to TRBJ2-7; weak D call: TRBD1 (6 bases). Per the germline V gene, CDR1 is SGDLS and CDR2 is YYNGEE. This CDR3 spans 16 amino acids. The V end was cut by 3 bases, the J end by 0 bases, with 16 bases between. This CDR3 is CASSEGVDPHSYEQYF. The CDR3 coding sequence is TGTGCCAGCAGCGAGGGGGTGGACCCGCACTCCTACGAGCAGTACTTC.

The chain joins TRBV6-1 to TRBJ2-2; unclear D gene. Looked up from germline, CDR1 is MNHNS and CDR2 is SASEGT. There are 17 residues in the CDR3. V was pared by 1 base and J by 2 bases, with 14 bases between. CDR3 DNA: TGTGCCAGCAGTGAAGATCTCGCAGGAGAAAACACCGGGGAGCTGTTTTTT. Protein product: CASSEDLAGENTGELFF.

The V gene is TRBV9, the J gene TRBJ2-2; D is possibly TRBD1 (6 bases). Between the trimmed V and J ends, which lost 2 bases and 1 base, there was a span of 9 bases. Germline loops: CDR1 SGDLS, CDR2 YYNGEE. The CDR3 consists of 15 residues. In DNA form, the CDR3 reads TGTGCCAGCAGCGTTGAGGGGGAGAACACCGGGGAGCTGTTTTTT. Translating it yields CASSVEGENTGELFF.

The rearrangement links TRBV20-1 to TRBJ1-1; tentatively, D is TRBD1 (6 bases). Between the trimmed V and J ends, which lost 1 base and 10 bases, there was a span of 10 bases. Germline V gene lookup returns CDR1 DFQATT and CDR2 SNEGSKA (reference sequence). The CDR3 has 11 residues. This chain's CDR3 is CSARGTVGAFF. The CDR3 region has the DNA TGCAGTGCTAGAGGGACAGTCGGAGCTTTCTTT.